This TCR beta chain stems from a study of shared T cell receptors in the human thymus. Produced via immunoSEQ multiplex PCR; TCRdb's table is partial and in-frame only. The sample carries over 450,000 clones, more than 75% recorded once. The CDR3 is 17 residues long. CDR1 and CDR2 from the germline V gene are SGHAT and FQNNGV. V gave up 2 bases and J gave up 5 bases; unmatched junction bases: 11. This sample was shared with a second study, whose subject was human thymus T cells.

The sequenced material came from thymocytes. The chain links TRBV11-2 to TRBJ2-5; 10 bases fit TRBD2. This receptor was taken from a boy under two years old with a congenital heart defect. The CDR3 region is CASSLIRSGRLGETQYF. CDR3 coding DNA: TGTGCCAGCAGCTTAATTCGTAGCGGGAGGTTGGGGGAGACCCAGTACTTC.